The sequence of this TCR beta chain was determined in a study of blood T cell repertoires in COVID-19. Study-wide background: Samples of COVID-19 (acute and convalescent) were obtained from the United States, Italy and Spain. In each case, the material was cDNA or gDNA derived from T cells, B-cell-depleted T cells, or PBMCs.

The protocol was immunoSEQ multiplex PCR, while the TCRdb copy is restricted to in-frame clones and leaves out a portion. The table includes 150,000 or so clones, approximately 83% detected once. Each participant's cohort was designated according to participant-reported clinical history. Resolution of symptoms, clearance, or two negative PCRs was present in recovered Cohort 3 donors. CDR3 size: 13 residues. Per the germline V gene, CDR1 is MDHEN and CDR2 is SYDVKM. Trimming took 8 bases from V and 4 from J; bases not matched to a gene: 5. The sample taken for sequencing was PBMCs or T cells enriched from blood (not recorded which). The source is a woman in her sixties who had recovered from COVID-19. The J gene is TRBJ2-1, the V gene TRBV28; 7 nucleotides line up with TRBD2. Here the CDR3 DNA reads TGTGCCAGCCGAACCGGGGGGTACAATGAGCAGTTCTTC. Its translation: CASRTGGYNEQFF. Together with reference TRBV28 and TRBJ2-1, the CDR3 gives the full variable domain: DVKVTQSSRYLVKRTGEKVFLECVQDMDHENMFWYRQDPGLGLRLIYFSYDVKMKEKGDIPEGYSVSREKKERFSLILESASTNQTSMYLCASRTGGYNEQFFGPGTRLTVL.